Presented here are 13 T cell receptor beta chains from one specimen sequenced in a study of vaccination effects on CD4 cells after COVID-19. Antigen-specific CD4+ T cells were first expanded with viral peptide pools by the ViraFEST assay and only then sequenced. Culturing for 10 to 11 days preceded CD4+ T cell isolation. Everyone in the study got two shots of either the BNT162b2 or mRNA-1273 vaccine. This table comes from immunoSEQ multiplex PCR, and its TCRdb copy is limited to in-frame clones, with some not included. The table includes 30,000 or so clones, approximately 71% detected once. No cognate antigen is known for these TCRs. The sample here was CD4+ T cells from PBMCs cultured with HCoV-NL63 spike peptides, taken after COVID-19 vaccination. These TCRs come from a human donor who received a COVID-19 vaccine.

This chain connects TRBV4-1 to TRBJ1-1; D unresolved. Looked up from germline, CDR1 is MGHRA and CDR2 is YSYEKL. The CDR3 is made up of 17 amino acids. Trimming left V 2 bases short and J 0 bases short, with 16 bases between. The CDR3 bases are TGCGCCAGCAGCCAACCCCCGGGGAGGGAGCTGAACACTGAAGCTTTCTTT. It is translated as CASSQPPGRELNTEAFF.

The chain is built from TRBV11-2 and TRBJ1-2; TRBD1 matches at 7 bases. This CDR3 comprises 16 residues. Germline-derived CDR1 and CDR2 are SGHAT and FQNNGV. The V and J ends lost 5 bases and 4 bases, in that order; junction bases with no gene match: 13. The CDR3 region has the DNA TGTGCCAGCAGCACAACGACAGGGTTCTATATCTATGGCTACACCTTC. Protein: CASSTTTGFYIYGYTF.

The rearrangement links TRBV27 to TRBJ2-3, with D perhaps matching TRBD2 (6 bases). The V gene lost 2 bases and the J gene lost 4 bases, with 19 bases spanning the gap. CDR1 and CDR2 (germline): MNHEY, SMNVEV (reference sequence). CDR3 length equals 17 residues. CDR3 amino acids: CASSLALRRAGADTQYF. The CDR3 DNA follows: TGTGCCAGCAGTTTAGCCCTAAGGAGGGCCGGGGCAGATACGCAGTATTTT.

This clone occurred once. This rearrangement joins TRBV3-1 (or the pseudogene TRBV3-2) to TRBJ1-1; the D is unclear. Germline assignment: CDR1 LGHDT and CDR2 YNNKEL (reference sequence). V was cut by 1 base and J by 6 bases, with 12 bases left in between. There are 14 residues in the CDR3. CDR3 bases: TGTGCCAGCAGCCAAGGAGCAGGAAGCCCTGAAGCTTTCTTT. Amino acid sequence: CASSQGAGSPEAFF.

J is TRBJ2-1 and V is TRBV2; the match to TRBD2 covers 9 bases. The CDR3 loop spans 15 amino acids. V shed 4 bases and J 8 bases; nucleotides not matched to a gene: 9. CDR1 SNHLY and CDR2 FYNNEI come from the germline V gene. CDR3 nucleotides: TGTGCCAGCAGTGTTGGGCCAGCGGGAGGCTATGAGCAGTTCTTC. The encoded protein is CASSVGPAGGYEQFF.

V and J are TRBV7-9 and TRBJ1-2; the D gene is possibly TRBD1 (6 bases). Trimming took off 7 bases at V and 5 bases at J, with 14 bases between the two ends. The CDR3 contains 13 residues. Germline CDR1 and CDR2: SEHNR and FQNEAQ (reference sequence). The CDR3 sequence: CASTTGTGYGYTF. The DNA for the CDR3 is TGTGCCAGCACCACAGGGACGGGGTATGGCTACACCTTC.

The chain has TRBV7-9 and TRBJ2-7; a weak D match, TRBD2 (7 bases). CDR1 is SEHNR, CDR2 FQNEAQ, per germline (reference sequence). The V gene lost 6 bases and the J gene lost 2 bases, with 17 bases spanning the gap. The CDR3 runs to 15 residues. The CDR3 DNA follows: TGTGCCAGCAGAATAGGGGGGGGGCAGCCCTACGAGCAGTACTTC. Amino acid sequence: CASRIGGGQPYEQYF.

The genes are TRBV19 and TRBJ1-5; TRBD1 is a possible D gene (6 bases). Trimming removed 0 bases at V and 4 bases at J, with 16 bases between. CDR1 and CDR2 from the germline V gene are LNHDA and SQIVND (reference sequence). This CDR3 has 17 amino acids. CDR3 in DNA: TGTGCCAGTAGTATAGACGTCGCCGGGACATTGAATCAGCCCCAGCATTTT. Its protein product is CASSIDVAGTLNQPQHF.

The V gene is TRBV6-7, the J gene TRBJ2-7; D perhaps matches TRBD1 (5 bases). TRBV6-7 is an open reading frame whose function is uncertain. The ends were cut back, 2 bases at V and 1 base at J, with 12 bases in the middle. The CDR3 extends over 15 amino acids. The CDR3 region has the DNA TGTGCCAGCAGTTACGTGGAACAGGCGTCCTACGAGCAGTACTTC. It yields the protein CASSYVEQASYEQYF.

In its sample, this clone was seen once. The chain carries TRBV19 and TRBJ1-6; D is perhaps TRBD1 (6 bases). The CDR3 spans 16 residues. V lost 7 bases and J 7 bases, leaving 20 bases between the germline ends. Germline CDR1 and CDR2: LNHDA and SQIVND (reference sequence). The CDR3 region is CASTRTPDQGNSPLHF. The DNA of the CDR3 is TGTGCCAGTACCAGAACCCCGGACCAGGGGAATTCACCCCTCCACTTT. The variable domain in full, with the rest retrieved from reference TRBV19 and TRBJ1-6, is DGGITQSPKYLFRKEGQNVTLSCEQNLNHDAMYWYRQDPGQGLRLIYYSQIVNDFQKGDIAEGYSVSREKKESFPLTVTSAQKNPTAFYLCASTRTPDQGNSPLHFGNGTRLTVT.

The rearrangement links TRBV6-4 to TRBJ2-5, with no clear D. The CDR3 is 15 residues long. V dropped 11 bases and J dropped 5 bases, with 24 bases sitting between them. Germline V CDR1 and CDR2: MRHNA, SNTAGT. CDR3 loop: CAPAPLGFFSETQYF. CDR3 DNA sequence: TGTGCCCCAGCACCCCTAGGGTTTTTTTCGGAGACCCAGTACTTC.

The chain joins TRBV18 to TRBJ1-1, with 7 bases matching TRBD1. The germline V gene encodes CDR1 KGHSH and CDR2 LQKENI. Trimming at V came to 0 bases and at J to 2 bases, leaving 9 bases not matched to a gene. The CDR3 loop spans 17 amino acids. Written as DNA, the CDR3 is TGTGCCAGCTCACCACCGGGCAGGGGGGTGGGTAACACTGAAGCTTTCTTT. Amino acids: CASSPPGRGVGNTEAFF.

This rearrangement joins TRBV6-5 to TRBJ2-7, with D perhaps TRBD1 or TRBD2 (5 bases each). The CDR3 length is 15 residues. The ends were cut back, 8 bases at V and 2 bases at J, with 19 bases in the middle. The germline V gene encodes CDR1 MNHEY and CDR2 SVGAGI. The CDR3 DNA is TGTGCCAGCCGCGTCGGGGCAGGCGTAGCCTACGAGCAGTACTTC. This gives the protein CASRVGAGVAYEQYF.